This T cell receptor beta chain was identified during a study of blood T cells in healthy people across ages. A minimum of 5 micrograms of total RNA was extracted per sample. The use of a sample-barcoded 5' primer and a J-beta primer mix characterized a second PCR of roughly 7 to 12 cycles. TCRdb ran MiXCR on the 5' RACE reads and lists one entry per CDR3 protein. Counted here are fewer than 800,000 distinct CDR3 sequences, around 25% occurring once; the ten biggest clones make up roughly 9%. The CDR3 consists of 15 residues. With 0 bases removed from V and 4 bases from J, the gap between germline ends came to 10 bases. Germline CDR1 is SGDLS and CDR2 is YYNGEE. This clonotype has more than one count but fewer than ten. The sample was also reused in another study, on T cells of mothers and their children. That source reports: The donors comprised about 6 children and their three healthy Caucasian mothers. The data showed no persistent microchimeric T cell clones.

The sequenced material came from blood. This TCR derives from a boy aged 10-17 years in good health. V is TRBV9 and J is TRBJ2-2; no firm D call. The CDR3 spells CASSVAARPTGELFF. In nucleotides, the CDR3 is TGTGCCAGCAGCGTAGCGGCACGGCCCACCGGGGAGCTGTTTTTT.